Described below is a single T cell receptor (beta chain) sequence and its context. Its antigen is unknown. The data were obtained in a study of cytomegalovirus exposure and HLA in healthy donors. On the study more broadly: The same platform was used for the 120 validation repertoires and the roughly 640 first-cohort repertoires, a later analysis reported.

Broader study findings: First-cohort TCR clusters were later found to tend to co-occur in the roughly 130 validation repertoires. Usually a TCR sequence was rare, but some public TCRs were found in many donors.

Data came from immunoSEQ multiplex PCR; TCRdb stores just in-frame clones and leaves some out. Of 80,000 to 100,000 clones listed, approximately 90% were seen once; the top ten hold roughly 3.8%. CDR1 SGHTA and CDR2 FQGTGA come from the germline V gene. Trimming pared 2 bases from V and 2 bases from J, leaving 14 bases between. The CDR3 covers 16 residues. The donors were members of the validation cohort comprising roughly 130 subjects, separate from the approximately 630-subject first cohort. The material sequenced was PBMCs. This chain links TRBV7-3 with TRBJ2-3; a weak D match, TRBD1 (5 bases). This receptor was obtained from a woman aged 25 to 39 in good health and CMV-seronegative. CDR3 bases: TGTGCCAGCAGCTTAGACCCTGTGGGGCACACAGATACGCAGTATTTT. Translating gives CASSLDPVGHTDTQYF.